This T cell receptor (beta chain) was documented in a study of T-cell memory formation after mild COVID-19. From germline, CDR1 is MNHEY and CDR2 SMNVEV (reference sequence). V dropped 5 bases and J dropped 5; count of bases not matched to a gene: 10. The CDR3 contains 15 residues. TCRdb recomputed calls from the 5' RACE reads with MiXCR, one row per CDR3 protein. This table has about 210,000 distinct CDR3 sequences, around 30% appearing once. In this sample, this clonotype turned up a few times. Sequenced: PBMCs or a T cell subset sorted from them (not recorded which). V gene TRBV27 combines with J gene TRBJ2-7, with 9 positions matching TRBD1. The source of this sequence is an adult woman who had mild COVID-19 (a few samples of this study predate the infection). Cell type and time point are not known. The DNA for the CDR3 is TGTGCCAGCAGTCCGCGGACAGGGGTTTCTAACGAGCAGTACTTC. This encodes CASSPRTGVSNEQYF.